Shown below are 25 T cell receptor beta chains from a single sample sequenced in a study of OX40 agonist ivuxolimab in advanced cancers. Profiling relied on immunoSEQ multiplex PCR, and the TCRdb table lists in-frame clones only, not all of them. In the table there are over 55,000 clones, more than 65% of which are singletons. The sequencing used CD4+ or CD8+ T cells sorted from blood, collected in a trial of the OX40 agonist ivuxolimab. The origin of the receptors is an adult with an advanced solid tumor such as melanoma, head and neck, liver or kidney cancer.

The CDR3 reads CASSSGTKQFF. The CDR3 nucleotides read TGTGCCAGTAGTAGTGGGACCAAGCAGTTCTTC. The chain carries TRBV19 and TRBJ2-1; D is perhaps TRBD1 or TRBD2 (5 bases each). V dropped 4 bases and J dropped 11 bases, with 9 bases sitting between them. This CDR3 has 11 residues. Germline values: CDR1 LNHDA, CDR2 SQIVND (reference sequence).

This clone showed up just once. V gene TRBV27 combines with J gene TRBJ2-1; 12 bases align to TRBD2. CDR1 and CDR2 from the germline V gene are MNHEY and SMNVEV (reference sequence). The CDR3 has 17 amino acids. Trimming removed 5 bases from V and 0 bases from J; junction bases left unmatched: 5. The CDR3 loop reads CASSGTSGWASYNEQFF. DNA of the CDR3: TGTGCCAGCAGTGGGACTAGCGGGTGGGCCTCCTACAATGAGCAGTTCTTC.

The rearrangement links TRBV7-6 to TRBJ2-3; D is unclear. CDR1 is SGHVS, CDR2 FNYEAQ, per germline. The V end was cut by 4 bases, the J end by 0 bases, with 14 bases between. The CDR3 runs to 16 residues. The CDR3 spells CASSSPGEVSTDTQYF. In DNA form, the CDR3 reads TGTGCCAGCAGCTCCCCCGGTGAGGTGAGCACAGATACGCAGTATTTT.

The chain has TRBV27 and TRBJ2-7; perhaps TRBD2 as D (6 bases). Germline values: CDR1 MNHEY, CDR2 SMNVEV (reference sequence). The CDR3 totals 14 residues. The V and J ends lost 6 bases and 1 base respectively, with 13 bases between them. CDR3 residues: CASSRRGLSYEQYF. Here the CDR3 DNA reads TGTGCCAGCAGCCGGAGGGGCCTATCCTACGAGCAGTACTTC.

The V call is TRBV19, the J call TRBJ1-5; 7 nucleotides match TRBD1. The CDR3 is 15 residues long. Looked up from germline, CDR1 is LNHDA and CDR2 is SQIVND (reference sequence). With V trimmed by 3 bases and J by 4 bases, 6 bases remained unmatched. The CDR3 is CASSIPGQPNQPQHF. The CDR3 region has the DNA TGTGCCAGTAGTATTCCGGGACAGCCTAATCAGCCCCAGCATTTT.

This clone came up once. The chain recombines TRBV9 with TRBJ1-5; 7 bases map to TRBD1. Germline CDR1 reads SGDLS; CDR2 reads YYNGEE. The junction had 7 bases not matched to a gene; V was cut back by 4 bases and J by 6 bases. The CDR3 is 14 residues long. The CDR3 loop is CASSLTGAGQPQHF. The DNA for the CDR3 is TGTGCCAGCAGCCTCACAGGGGCCGGTCAGCCCCAGCATTTT.

The gene calls are TRBV15 and TRBJ2-3, with TRBD2 identical over 10 bases. Germline CDR1 and CDR2: LNHNV and YYDKDF (reference sequence). The ends lost 2 bases at V and 1 base at J; junction bases unmatched: 3. The CDR3 is 16 amino acids. CDR3 sequence reads: CATSRRGLAGTDTQYF. The CDR3 region has the DNA TGTGCCACCAGCAGACGCGGACTAGCGGGCACAGATACGCAGTATTTT.

Remarks on this clone: The junction does not match germline at one end; this may be a read error. The V gene is TRBV7-7, the J gene TRBJ2-2; D perhaps matches TRBD1 (6 bases). Germline V gene data show CDR1 as SSHAT and CDR2 as FNYEAQ (reference sequence). The CDR3 totals 15 residues. This CDR3 reads CASSLTGSNTGELFF. DNA for the CDR3: TGTGCTAGCAGCTTAACAGGGTCGAACACCGGGGAGCTGTTTTTT.

The chain uses TRBV4-3 and TRBJ2-1; tentatively, D is TRBD1 or TRBD2 (6 bases each). CDR3 length equals 18 residues. The ends were cut back, 1 base at V and 4 bases at J, with 20 bases in the middle. Germline lookup yields CDR1 LGHNA and CDR2 YSLEER. This chain's CDR3 is CASSQVLGGQGSYNEQFF. For the CDR3, the DNA is TGCGCCAGCAGCCAAGTTCTAGGAGGGCAGGGGTCGTACAATGAGCAGTTCTTC.

J is TRBJ2-1 and V is TRBV7-7; tentatively, D is TRBD2 (6 bases). This CDR3 contains 13 residues. Trimming shortened V by 5 bases and J by 4 bases, and 9 bases separated the two germline ends. Germline assignment: CDR1 SSHAT and CDR2 FNYEAQ (reference sequence). The CDR3 DNA is TGTGCCAGCAGCAAGGGACTTTACAATGAGCAGTTCTTC. It translates to CASSKGLYNEQFF.

The rearrangement uses TRBV4-3 and TRBJ2-1; 11 bases map to TRBD2. With 6 bases clipped from V and 1 base from J, the junction kept 2 bases outside the gene matches. CDR1 is LGHNA, CDR2 YSLEER, per germline. The CDR3 length is 15 residues. In DNA, the CDR3 is TGCGCCAGCAGTCGGACTAGCGGGTCCTACAATGAGCAGTTCTTC. Its translation is CASSRTSGSYNEQFF.

The J gene is TRBJ1-4, the V gene TRBV14; D not resolved. Trimming stripped 1 base from V and 16 bases from J, with 19 bases between. From germline, CDR1 is SGHDN and CDR2 FVKESK. This CDR3 is 14 amino acids long. DNA of the CDR3: TGTGCCAGCAGCCAAGCCGATCGGAGGGTGAATCAGTTTTTT. Translation gives CASSQADRRVNQFF. Filled out from reference TRBV14 and TRBJ1-4, the complete variable domain reads EAGVTQFPSHSVIEKGQTVTLRCDPISGHDNLYWYRRVMGKEIKFLLHFVKESKQDESGMPNNRFLAERTGGTYSTLKVQPAELEDSGVYFCASSQADRRVNQFFGSGTQLSVL.

J is TRBJ1-1 and V is TRBV7-2; D not resolved. V lost 5 bases, J lost 4 bases, and 11 bases lay in between. The CDR3 is 13 amino acids. Germline CDR1 is SGHTA and CDR2 is FQGNSA. This chain's CDR3 is CASSPHAGTEAFF. The CDR3 nucleotides read TGTGCCAGCAGCCCCCACGCTGGCACTGAAGCTTTCTTT.

The gene calls are TRBV15 and TRBJ2-7; D is undetermined. The CDR3 spans 14 residues. CDR1 and CDR2 from the germline V gene are LNHNV and YYDKDF (reference sequence). V dropped 0 bases and J dropped 3 bases, with 9 bases sitting between them. CDR3 sequence (DNA): TGTGCCACCAGCAGAGATCACGGTCTCTACGAGCAGTACTTC. The encoded protein is CATSRDHGLYEQYF.

J is TRBJ2-3 and V is TRBV7-2; D uncertain. The CDR3 has 13 amino acids. Germline CDR1 SGHTA, CDR2 FQGNSA. V was pared by 2 bases and J by 4 bases, with 7 bases between. CDR3: CASSLIVADTQYF. The CDR3 DNA follows: TGTGCCAGCAGCTTAATAGTGGCAGATACGCAGTATTTT.

The rearrangement joins TRBV6-5 to TRBJ1-6; perhaps TRBD1 as D (5 bases). V was trimmed by 0 bases and J by 5 bases, leaving 5 bases between them. CDR1 and CDR2 (germline): MNHEY, SVGAGI. This CDR3 contains 14 residues. The CDR3 here is CASSYSGDNSPLHF. CDR3 in DNA: TGTGCCAGCAGTTACTCGGGGGATAATTCACCCCTCCACTTT.

The J gene is TRBJ1-5, the V gene TRBV2, with TRBD1 identical over 9 bases. The CDR3 extends over 15 amino acids. Germline CDR1 SNHLY, CDR2 FYNNEI. Trimming cost V 6 bases and J 0 bases; bases outside gene matches: 3. CDR3 bases: TGTGCCAGCAGGCTGGACAGGGGTAGCAATCAGCCCCAGCATTTT. This encodes CASRLDRGSNQPQHF. The variable domain in full, completed from reference TRBV2 and TRBJ1-5, reads EPEVTQTPSHQVTQMGQEVILRCVPISNHLYFYWYRQILGQKVEFLVSFYNNEISEKSEIFDDQFSVERPDGSNFTLKIRSTKLEDSAMYFCASRLDRGSNQPQHFGDGTRLSIL.

The CDR3 loop is CASSTGAVTGNTIYF. Here the CDR3 DNA reads TGTGCCAGTAGTACAGGGGCCGTGACTGGAAACACCATATATTTT. V is TRBV19 and J is TRBJ1-3, with D perhaps TRBD1 (6 bases). Trimming stripped 4 bases from V and 2 bases from J, with 12 bases between. The CDR3 covers 15 residues. Germline V gives CDR1 LNHDA, CDR2 SQIVND (reference sequence).

This clone was seen a single time. The chain's CDR3 is CASSTILDREQFF. Here the CDR3 DNA reads TGCGCCAGCAGCACTATTCTGGACCGCGAGCAGTTCTTC. The gene calls are TRBV5-1 and TRBJ2-1; D not resolved. The CDR3 covers 13 residues. CDR1 is SGHRS and CDR2 is YFSETQ in the germline V gene. V was clipped by 4 bases and J by 10 bases, with 15 bases between them.

The chain joins TRBV20-1 to TRBJ2-7; D gene ambiguous. The length of the CDR3 is 11 residues. The germline CDR1 and CDR2 sequences are DFQATT and SNEGSKA (reference sequence). The ends were cut back, 4 bases at V and 11 bases at J, with 15 bases in the middle. The CDR3 region is CSATAPVNEYF. The CDR3 DNA follows: TGCAGTGCTACGGCCCCTGTCAACGAGTACTTC.

The rearrangement uses TRBV18 and TRBJ2-7; D may be TRBD1 or TRBD2 (5 bases each). Trimming cost V 4 bases and J 5 bases, with 12 bases left between them. Germline V gives CDR1 KGHSH, CDR2 LQKENI. There are 13 residues in the CDR3. The CDR3: CASSLNRDDEQYF. The DNA for the CDR3 is TGTGCCAGCTCACTAAACCGGGACGACGAGCAGTACTTC.

CDR3 DNA sequence: TGTGCCAGCTCACCAACCACGGACAGGGGACCCGGAAACACCATATATTTT. It codes for CASSPTTDRGPGNTIYF. The chain carries TRBV18 and TRBJ1-3, with TRBD1 identical over 9 bases. The trim removed 2 bases at V and 4 bases at J, leaving 9 bases unmatched. The CDR3 extends over 17 amino acids. Per the germline V gene, CDR1 is KGHSH and CDR2 is LQKENI.

V gene TRBV2 combines with J gene TRBJ2-7, with D uncertain. Trimming removed 6 bases at V and 4 bases at J, with 7 bases between. Germline CDR1 and CDR2: SNHLY and FYNNEI. CDR3 length equals 11 residues. The CDR3 region is CASSPSYEQYF. The CDR3 bases are TGTGCCAGCAGCCCGAGTTACGAGCAGTACTTC.

The V and J genes are TRBV5-6 and TRBJ1-4; TRBD1 matches at 8 bases. From germline, CDR1 is SGHDT and CDR2 YYEEEE. The CDR3 covers 13 residues. The V segment lost 3 bases and the J segment 10 bases; nucleotides outside the gene matches: 5. In DNA form, the CDR3 reads TGTGCCAGCAGCTGGGCAGGGGGCGGAAAACTGTTTTTT. Translating gives CASSWAGGGKLFF.

The chain uses TRBV28 and TRBJ2-1; 9 nucleotides align to TRBD2. The CDR3 sequence is 14 residues long. V dropped 5 bases and J dropped 8; count of bases not matched to a gene: 7. Germline V gene data show CDR1 as MDHEN and CDR2 as SYDVKM. CDR3 protein: CASSAPSGKYEQFF. CDR3 DNA sequence: TGTGCCAGCAGTGCTCCTAGCGGGAAGTATGAGCAGTTCTTC.